This paragraph covers one T cell receptor (beta chain) sequence. Its antigen is unknown. These data come from a study of shared clonotypes between healthy human individuals. Study-level information: There were three CD4 naive, three CD4 memory, two CD8 naive and one CD8 memory plates per donor.

The CDR3 is made up of 15 amino acids. V shed 3 bases and J 2 bases; nucleotides not matched to a gene: 1. Germline lookup yields CDR1 SGHTA and CDR2 FQGTGA. Original analysis: ImmunoSEQ only sent back junction sequences with no quality scores, so filtering was done differently. Generated by immunoSEQ multiplex PCR, the TCRdb table keeps only in-frame clones and is missing some. That table supplies the V and J calls and clone size; D and trimming were determined from the DNA. The table shows approximately 720,000 clones, with approximately 79% occurring only once. Study-wide points: A generally larger estimated richness was seen in naive subsets than in memory subsets.

Sequencing used memory CD4+ T cells sorted from blood. The subset denotes: CD45RA-negative fraction. The chain couples TRBV7-3 to TRBJ2-1; 10 nucleotides match TRBD2. This receptor was taken from a woman aged 25 to 39 in good health. CDR3 region: CASSFTSGAYNEQFF. CDR3 in DNA: TGTGCCAGCAGCTTCACTAGCGGGGCCTACAATGAGCAGTTCTTC.